The text below deals with one TCR beta chain. Its antigen is unidentified. The CDR3 extends over 14 amino acids. Germline-derived CDR1 and CDR2 are SGHTA and FQGNSA. Trimming took 0 bases from V and 7 from J; bases not matched to a gene: 5. Combining a sample-barcoded 5' primer with a J-beta primer mix, a second PCR ran for about 7 to 11 cycles. Paired-end reads containing CDR3 totaled no fewer than 2.5 million for each sample. TCRdb reprocessed the 5' RACE reads with MiXCR, giving one entry per CDR3 protein. The sample lists roughly 900,000 distinct CDR3 sequences, under 35% occurring once. The sample belongs to a study of blood T cells in healthy people across ages. Study-level findings and limits: When set beside aged donors, long-lived donors presented more naive CD4+ cells and higher diversity.

The sequencing sample was made of blood. V usage is TRBV7-2 and J usage is TRBJ1-1, with 7 bases aligning to TRBD1. This receptor was identified in an elderly woman in good health. DNA for the CDR3: TGTGCCAGCAGCTTAGCCGACAGGGCGAGTGAAGCTTTCTTT. The encoded protein is CASSLADRASEAFF.